The clone carrying this T cell receptor beta chain was counted a few times. Its target is not known. The source material, RNA transcripts, was used to amplify TCR beta CDR3 regions. An initial round of RT-PCR targeting the TCR CDR3 relied on the HTBI primer set. MiXCR, run by TCRdb on the multiplex PCR reads, gives a single entry per CDR3 protein. Among about 400,000 distinct CDR3 sequences listed, about an eighth were seen once. Under 3 months was the duration of disease in ophthalmopathy patients, who also had a Clinical Activity Score of at least 3 and a NOSPECS grade of at least 4. This sample was taken from a study of T cells in Graves' hyperthyroidism and ophthalmopathy. Study outcomes and limitations: Classification by a 13 V-J model distinguished ophthalmopathy from stable hyperthyroidism. Among clonotypes expanded in thyroid above 0.001, most were also found in blood.

Trimming took off 6 bases at V and 6 bases at J, with 22 bases between the two ends. In germline, CDR1 is SQVTM, CDR2 ANQGSEA. This CDR3 has 15 residues. The TCR sequence derives from a man aged 45-60 years with Graves' ophthalmopathy. The sample taken for sequencing was blood. The V and J genes are TRBV29-1 and TRBJ2-3; D may correspond to TRBD1 or TRBD2 (5 bases each). The CDR3 reads CSVVGPGAGEDTQYF. The CDR3 region has the DNA TGCAGCGTAGTAGGACCCGGGGCCGGCGAGGATACGCAGTATTTT.